The clone carrying this T cell receptor (beta chain) has at least ten counts. Antigen: not known. The sample originates from a study of identical twins. Study-wide results and caveats: Without tracking the same donors, conclusions rested on cross-sectional statistical analysis.

Via MiXCR, TCRdb re-called the 5' RACE reads, giving one row per CDR3 protein. This sample has around 250,000 distinct CDR3 sequences, with roughly 13% found just once. From germline, CDR1 is MNHEY and CDR2 SVGEGT. Trimming took 5 bases from V and 6 from J; bases not matched to a gene: 14. The CDR3 loop spans 17 amino acids. This same sample was also taken into another study, of yellow fever vaccine responses in identical twins.

This sequence joins TRBV6-2 or TRBV6-3 and TRBJ2-1; 9 bases are a match to TRBD2. The sequence came from a woman between 18 and 29 years old in good health. The sequenced sample was memory (CD45RO+) T cells sorted from blood. Written as DNA, the CDR3 is TGTGCCAGCAGTACAATTAGCGGGAGCCCACCCCTCAATGAGCAGTTCTTC. Translating it yields CASSTISGSPPLNEQFF.